This is a list of T cell receptor beta chains from one sample in a study of regulatory T cells in long-lasting Graves disease. TCRdb reprocessed the multiplex PCR reads via MiXCR and lists one record per CDR3 protein. The table records more than 350,000 distinct CDR3 sequences, 21% of them present only once. Sample: peripheral blood mononuclear cells (PBMCs), taken when the disease was refractory, from a patient treated with antithyroid drugs. These receptors all stem from a female donor with Graves disease. The CDR3 runs from the conserved cysteine through the conserved F or W. Each record gives: CDR3 length, D gene, V gene, J gene, clone size, CDR3 protein. The D gene is left open where the match is weak. Expanded clones are given a class, and other clones once, few, many or no size at all.

CDR3 length: 16
D gene: TRBD2
V gene: TRBV28
J gene: TRBJ2-2
clone size: few
CDR3 protein: CASSSTSGRGSGELFF

CDR3 length: 14
D gene: .
V gene: TRBV30
J gene: TRBJ2-7
clone size: few
CDR3 protein: CAWSAFFDYGEQYF

CDR3 length: 18
D gene: TRBD2
V gene: TRBV7-7
J gene: TRBJ2-2
clone size: .
CDR3 protein: CASSPRTSGIANTGELFF

CDR3 length: 16
D gene: .
V gene: TRBV5-1
J gene: TRBJ2-6
clone size: few
CDR3 protein: CASSLGGFSGANVLTF

CDR3 length: 15
D gene: TRBD2
V gene: TRBV20-1
J gene: TRBJ2-7
clone size: .
CDR3 protein: CSATLLAGSAYEQYF

CDR3 length: 15
D gene: TRBD2
V gene: TRBV27
J gene: TRBJ2-1
clone size: few
CDR3 protein: CASSHGLAGFDEQFF

CDR3 length: 11
D gene: .
V gene: TRBV28
J gene: TRBJ2-5
clone size: many
CDR3 protein: CASSLTETQYF

CDR3 length: 15
D gene: .
V gene: TRBV6-1
J gene: TRBJ2-3
clone size: many
CDR3 protein: CASSSSGSLTDTQYF

CDR3 length: 16
D gene: TRBD1
V gene: TRBV20-1
J gene: TRBJ1-2
clone size: few
CDR3 protein: CSARSQGAGANYGYTF

CDR3 length: 13
D gene: .
V gene: TRBV30
J gene: TRBJ1-5
clone size: few
CDR3 protein: CAWGEAFNQPQHF

CDR3 length: 13
D gene: TRBD2
V gene: TRBV28
J gene: TRBJ2-7
clone size: many
CDR3 protein: CASTSGYSYEQYF

CDR3 length: 14
D gene: TRBD2
V gene: TRBV12-3/TRBV12-4
J gene: TRBJ2-7
clone size: many
CDR3 protein: CASSPAGGPFEQYF

CDR3 length: 14
D gene: TRBD1
V gene: TRBV12-3/TRBV12-4
J gene: TRBJ1-1
clone size: many
CDR3 protein: CASLWGQGRTEAFF

CDR3 length: 13
D gene: .
V gene: TRBV2
J gene: TRBJ2-7
clone size: many
CDR3 protein: CASRLGDLGEQYF

CDR3 length: 15
D gene: TRBD1
V gene: TRBV10-1
J gene: TRBJ1-2
clone size: .
CDR3 protein: CASSEWTGARYGYTF

CDR3 length: 18
D gene: TRBD1
V gene: TRBV6-2/TRBV6-3
J gene: TRBJ2-6
clone size: many
CDR3 protein: CASSYSGTGGPGANVLTF

CDR3 length: 14
D gene: .
V gene: TRBV3-1
J gene: TRBJ2-7
clone size: few
CDR3 protein: CASSQGSRANEQYF

CDR3 length: 13
D gene: .
V gene: TRBV5-6
J gene: TRBJ2-5
clone size: .
CDR3 protein: CASSLSSPETQYF

CDR3 length: 16
D gene: TRBD2
V gene: TRBV20-1
J gene: TRBJ2-5
clone size: .
CDR3 protein: CSARILAGRIWETQYF

CDR3 length: 12
D gene: .
V gene: TRBV14
J gene: TRBJ2-7
clone size: few
CDR3 protein: CASSFYPDEQYF

CDR3 length: 17
D gene: TRBD2
V gene: TRBV10-2
J gene: TRBJ2-7
clone size: .
CDR3 protein: CASSESTGDYPSYEQYF

CDR3 length: 13
D gene: .
V gene: TRBV3-1
J gene: TRBJ1-1
clone size: many
CDR3 protein: CASSQDDATEAFF

CDR3 length: 14
D gene: .
V gene: TRBV2
J gene: TRBJ2-7
clone size: many
CDR3 protein: CASRDTRGDYEQYF

CDR3 length: 13
D gene: TRBD1
V gene: TRBV28
J gene: TRBJ2-7
clone size: many
CDR3 protein: CASSPTGAHEQYF

CDR3 length: 15
D gene: .
V gene: TRBV3-1
J gene: TRBJ1-1
clone size: many
CDR3 protein: CASSQDQPGNTEAFF

CDR3 length: 14
D gene: .
V gene: TRBV5-1
J gene: TRBJ1-1
clone size: .
CDR3 protein: CASSVQTGSTEAFF

CDR3 length: 13
D gene: .
V gene: TRBV28
J gene: TRBJ2-5
clone size: many
CDR3 protein: CASNRAGWETQYF

CDR3 length: 15
D gene: .
V gene: TRBV11-2
J gene: TRBJ2-5
clone size: many
CDR3 protein: CASSLVPRGQETQYF

CDR3 length: 14
D gene: TRBD1
V gene: TRBV2
J gene: TRBJ1-1
clone size: many
CDR3 protein: CASSYDRDGTEAFF